This TCR beta chain appears in the sequencing data of a study of CD8 T cells in ankylosing spondylitis. The V gene end was trimmed by 6 bases and the J gene end by 6 bases; junction bases not matched to a gene: 9. From germline, CDR1 is SQVTM and CDR2 ANQGSEA. This CDR3 has 13 amino acids. This clonotype was counted at least ten times. TCRdb reprocessed the 5' RACE reads via MiXCR and lists one record per CDR3 protein. The sample lists a few hundred thousand distinct CDR3 sequences, less than 25% occurring once. This chain uses TRBV29-1 with TRBJ2-7; TRBD2 matches 9 bases. Input material: blood, either unsorted or a sorted T cell fraction (not recorded which). The origin of this receptor is a female donor with ankylosing spondylitis or in good health (not recorded which). The CDR3 region has the DNA TGCAGCGTGACCGGAGCAGCGGGGGGCGAGCAGTACTTC. It codes for CSVTGAAGGEQYF.